A selection of T cell receptor beta chains follows, all from one sample in a study of metastatic and nonmetastatic thyroid tumors. TCRdb recomputed clones from the PCR reads via MiXCR. The sample includes about 35,000 clones, less than 30% of them seen just once. The sequenced material came from blood. The receptors stem from a female donor with papillary thyroid cancer or a benign thyroid nodule (not recorded which). Some clones in this sample may be carry-over from other donors' samples. CDR3s leave out the opening cysteine and the closing phenylalanine or tryptophan.

TRBJ2-7 | TRBV30 | AWSPRQGIHEQY
TRBJ2-7 | TRBV7-8 | ASSLVQGPYEQY
TRBJ1-4 | TRBV12-3/TRBV12-4 | ASSLAGYILNEKLF
TRBJ2-3 | TRBV5-1 | ASSLSDRHTQY
TRBJ2-1 | TRBV28 | ASSLIPHNEQF
TRBJ2-1 | TRBV5-4 | ASSLGPSGRGNEQF
TRBJ2-7 | TRBV6-6 | ASSYARYEQY
TRBJ2-1 | TRBV15 | ATSRTNEQF
TRBJ2-3 | TRBV10-3 | AISEGDLSTDTQY
TRBJ1-4 | TRBV28 | ASSPITRQGVF
TRBJ2-3 | TRBV6-1 | ASSEASGDTQY
TRBJ1-1 | TRBV6-5 | ASSYAQGSAF
TRBJ2-1 | TRBV6-2/TRBV6-3 | ASSTGYSYNEQF
TRBJ2-5 | TRBV7-6 | ASSSLGGGETQY
TRBJ2-1 | TRBV20-1 | SARGFSGGPPNEQF
TRBJ2-3 | TRBV11-1 | ATAQLAGVSTDTQY
TRBJ1-3 | TRBV18 | ASSPDRAGTTIY
TRBJ2-1 | TRBV7-8 | ASSLGEPYNEQF
TRBJ1-2 | TRBV15 | ATSRGGTEARYGYT
TRBJ1-4 | TRBV28 | ASSLRQQGREKLF
TRBJ1-1 | TRBV3-1 | ASGWGQEFF
TRBJ1-2 | TRBV28 | ASSSGTAYGYT
TRBJ2-7 | TRBV20-1 | SATSQLGPSYEQY
TRBJ2-3 | TRBV6-4 | ASSAGGLADTQY
TRBJ1-4 | TRBV5-6 | ASRPQGSGKLF
TRBJ2-5 | TRBV28 | ASSRKRGGRGLETQY
TRBJ2-7 | TRBV6-4 | ASSDIAYEQY
TRBJ1-6 | TRBV28 | ASSLGRQGGSPLN
TRBJ1-1 | TRBV7-3 | ASTPGTGCAFTEAF
TRBJ2-3 | TRBV10-3 | AISEGGQGTDTQY
TRBJ1-1 | TRBV5-1 | ASSALGKVPFDTEAF
TRBJ1-2 | TRBV27 | ASIGAGNRGYT
TRBJ1-2 | TRBV15 | ATSGGTLGNYGYT
TRBJ1-6 | TRBV5-6 | ASSSQGGGSPLH
TRBJ2-7 | TRBV28 | ASSLVGRSSEQY
TRBJ1-2 | TRBV29-1 | SANRDTTGYGYT
TRBJ1-2 | TRBV7-2 | ASSLRETGGSGYT
TRBJ2-7 | TRBV20-1 | SARGRAGTDYYEQY
TRBJ1-1 | TRBV19 | ATTTDLNTEAF
TRBJ2-7 | TRBV6-1 | ASNVGYEQY
TRBJ2-2 | TRBV7-2 | ASSLGSGELF
TRBJ2-5 | TRBV6-5 | ASSYSADGETQY
TRBJ2-1 | TRBV6-4 | DGSSDSAGEQF
TRBJ2-7 | TRBV4-2 | ASSQELGEPSYEQY
TRBJ2-1 | TRBV4-1 | ASRGVGDYNEQF
TRBJ1-6 | TRBV27 | ASSLDAGVDSPLH
TRBJ1-2 | TRBV5-8 | ASSLRAINYGYT
TRBJ1-2 | TRBV5-1 | ASSLAERGYGYT
TRBJ1-6 | TRBV2 | ASSAPVNSPLH